One and the same sample provided the 6 T cell receptor beta chains below, sequenced in a study of cytomegalovirus exposure and HLA in healthy donors (dated by TCRdb to about 2017). Libraries were prepared through the immunoSEQ multiplex PCR assay. For the multiplex PCR, a mixture combining 60 forward primers for TCR Vbeta segments and 13 reverse primers for TCR Jbeta segments was used. What TCRdb holds here is the immuneACCESS table cut down to in-frame rearrangements. Part of the clones is not present; checked against another copy, under half of the missing clones reflect an unresolved V gene, and the others are unexplained. Per the sample table, the count is 65,000 to 85,000 clones. Of the sample, approximately 2.4% falls within the top ten clones. Sequencing used PBMCs. The receptors were sampled from a female donor in good health and CMV-seropositive.

CDR3 DNA: TGTGCCAGCAGGGGACTTCCGAGGGTGACTGAAGCTTTCTTT. Its translation: CASRGLPRVTEAFF. The chain has TRBV6-5 and TRBJ1-1; possibly TRBD1 for D (5 bases). Germline assignment: CDR1 MNHEY and CDR2 SVGAGI. V was clipped by 6 bases and J by 5 bases, with 16 bases between them. There are 14 residues in the CDR3.

The chain employs TRBV6-5 and TRBJ2-1, with D unclear. Between the trimmed V and J ends, which lost 0 bases and 5 bases, there was a span of 11 bases. The CDR3 extends over 15 amino acids. Per germline, CDR1 MNHEY and CDR2 SVGAGI. The CDR3 DNA is TGTGCCAGCAGTTACTCGATGGGCGCCGACAATGAGCAGTTCTTC. It encodes CASSYSMGADNEQFF.

Of note for this clone: Compared with germline, one end of the junction differs, possibly owing to a read error. This rearrangement joins TRBV13 to TRBJ1-1; 9 nucleotides agree with TRBD1. This CDR3 spans 15 amino acids. Per germline, CDR1 PRHDT and CDR2 FYEKMQ (reference sequence). DNA of the CDR3: TGTGCCAGCAGCCTAGGGACAGGGATGAACACTGAAGCTTTCTTT. It codes for CASSLGTGMNTEAFF.

The chain links TRBV5-5 to TRBJ1-2; a possible D gene is TRBD1 (6 bases). CDR1 and CDR2 (germline): SGHKS, YYEKEE (reference sequence). The ends were cut back, 5 bases at V and 5 bases at J, with 16 bases in the middle. The CDR3 spans 14 residues. Written as DNA, the CDR3 is TGTGCCAGCAGGGACAGACAGGTTGGTTATGGCTACACCTTC. As protein: CASRDRQVGYGYTF.

J is TRBJ1-4 and V is TRBV10-1, with 8 bases lining up with TRBD1. Looked up from germline, CDR1 is WNHNN and CDR2 is SYGVQD (reference sequence). The ends lost 6 bases at V and 8 bases at J; junction bases unmatched: 5. The CDR3 runs to 13 residues. The DNA of the CDR3 is TGCGCCAGCAGCGCCGGGACAGGCGAAAAACTGTTTTTT. Amino acids: CASSAGTGEKLFF.

V is TRBV30 and J is TRBJ1-2, with D perhaps matching TRBD1 (5 bases). In germline, CDR1 is GTSNPN, CDR2 SVGIG (reference sequence). Between the trimmed V and J ends, which lost 2 bases and 5 bases, there was a span of 9 bases. There are 12 residues in the CDR3. The chain's CDR3 is CAWSPGGYGYTF. CDR3 nucleotide sequence: TGTGCCTGGAGTCCGGGGGGGTATGGCTACACCTTC.